This T cell receptor (beta chain) emerged from a study of tumor-infiltrating lymphocytes in primary liver carcinoma. This clonotype showed up just once. One junction end does not reproduce the germline sequence, and a read error may be involved. Priming with a constant-region primer yielded TCR beta cDNA from 450 to 550 ng total RNA. Libraries of TCR beta came from three nested multiplex PCR rounds with slightly modified ARM-PCR. TRBV1-TRBV30 forward and Cbeta reverse primers drove the first two roughly 10-cycle rounds. TCRdb ran MiXCR on the multiplex PCR reads and lists one entry per CDR3 protein. The data contain under 150,000 distinct CDR3 sequences, around 70% of them singletons. The CDR3 spans 15 residues. Germline CDR1 is SGHRS and CDR2 is YFSETQ. The tissue used was unsorted bulk material of about 19-33 mg. RNA and DNA were co-extracted from it with the AllPrep DNA/RNA mini kit.

This receptor was identified in a woman in her fifties or sixties with primary liver carcinoma and hepatitis B virus infection. This chain connects TRBV5-1 to TRBJ2-1; D is possibly TRBD1 (6 bases). Sequencing was carried out using tumor-adjacent normal liver tissue. CDR3 protein: CASSITDRPYNERFF. The CDR3 DNA reads as TGCGCCAGCAGCATCACTGACAGGCCATACAATGAGCGGTTCTTC.